This T cell receptor (beta chain) was captured in a study of siplizumab effects on memory and regulatory T cells. The CDR3 runs to 17 residues. V gave up 6 bases and J gave up 1 base, with 22 bases separating them. In germline, CDR1 is MNHEY, CDR2 SMNVEV (reference sequence). Regarding this clone: Its antigen is not known.

TCRdb keeps only in-frame clones here, not all; method: immunoSEQ multiplex PCR. The table shows approximately 60,000 clones, with 65% to 80% occurring only once. Study results and caveats: Alloreactive sequences that could be traced to unstimulated CD4+ memory cells showed a significant reduction under siplizumab.

The chain carries TRBV27 and TRBJ2-7; D is perhaps TRBD1 or TRBD2 (5 bases each). The specimen sequenced was memory CD4+ T cells sorted from blood. The receptor's source is a human donor in good health. The DNA of the CDR3 is TGTGCCAGCAGGCGCGGGTCCGGGACCTCTGAATCCTACGAGCAGTACTTC. Translating gives CASRRGSGTSESYEQYF.